A few counts support the clone carrying this T cell receptor beta chain. This entry belongs to a study of patients and donors after allogeneic stem cell transplantation. TCRdb used MiXCR to reprocess the RT-PCR reads, holding one entry per CDR3 protein. The sample consists of about 200,000 distinct CDR3 sequences, 38% of them appearing once. The CDR3 runs 13 residues. Germline V lookup: CDR1 SGHTA, CDR2 FQGTGA. V trimming: 2 bases; J trimming: 8 bases; junction bases outside the gene matches: 0. Sequences were obtained from blood, either unsorted or a sorted T cell fraction (not recorded which). This sequence originates from a human donor who was either an allogeneic HSCT recipient or a stem cell or donor lymphocyte infusion donor (not recorded which). It is not recorded whose cells these are; they may come from a transplant donor. The chain joins TRBV7-3 to TRBJ1-6; TRBD1 aligns across 7 bases. DNA of the CDR3: TGTGCCAGCAGCTTAGGGACAGATTCACCCCTCCACTTT. As protein: CASSLGTDSPLHF.